The rows below give T cell receptor beta chains drawn from one sample of a study of CD8 T cells in ankylosing spondylitis. MiXCR was run by TCRdb on the 5' RACE reads, yielding one entry per CDR3 protein. The sample contains roughly 120,000 distinct CDR3 sequences, approximately 15% of which appear only once. What was sequenced was blood, either unsorted or a sorted T cell fraction (not recorded which). These receptors were taken from a female donor with ankylosing spondylitis or in good health (not recorded which). Both conserved end residues are part of each CDR3. A D gene is named only where the DNA matches it firmly. Clone size is not always given. Where it is, it says once, few, many or a class for expanded clones.

v_call,j_call,d_call,clone_size,cdr3_nt,cdr3_aa
TRBV19,TRBJ1-1,NA,NA,TGTGCCAGTAGTATAGGGGTTGTGAACACTGAAGCTTTCTTT,CASSIGVVNTEAFF
TRBV9,TRBJ2-5,NA,NA,TGTGCCAGCAGCGGGCTTTTGCACGGGGAGACCCAGTACTTC,CASSGLLHGETQYF
TRBV12-3/TRBV12-4,TRBJ2-5,TRBD2,NA,TGTGCCAGCAGCCCGGACGGCGGGACTAGCTTCTTC,CASSPDGGTSFF
TRBV4-2,TRBJ2-3,TRBD1,NA,TGTGCCAGCAGCCAAGGCCCTACAGGGGCCGGCACAGATACGCAGTATTTT,CASSQGPTGAGTDTQYF
TRBV25-1,TRBJ2-7,NA,few,TGTGCCAGCAGTGAATCGGCCGGGACGGTTGCCTACGAGCAGTACTTC,CASSESAGTVAYEQYF
TRBV20-1,TRBJ1-5,NA,many,TGCAGTGCAAGAGATGGGCAGATAAATCAGCCCCAGCATTTT,CSARDGQINQPQHF
TRBV20-1,TRBJ2-3,NA,few,TGCAGTGCTGCGACTGGCACAGATACGCAGTATTTT,CSAATGTDTQYF
TRBV15,TRBJ1-5,TRBD1,few,TGTGCCACCAGCAGAGAAGGGGGCGGCAATCAGCCCCAGCATTTT,CATSREGGGNQPQHF
TRBV2,TRBJ2-2,NA,many,TGTGCCAGCAAGGGGGGGCCGACCGGGGAGCTGTTTTTT,CASKGGPTGELFF
TRBV12-3/TRBV12-4,TRBJ1-2,NA,few,TGTGCCAGCAGCCCAACAGGCCCCGCTAACTATGGCTACACCTTC,CASSPTGPANYGYTF
TRBV5-1,TRBJ2-7,TRBD2,many,TGCGCCAGCAGCCGACGGGACTACTACGAGCAGTACTTC,CASSRRDYYEQYF
TRBV5-1,TRBJ1-4,NA,many,TGCGCCAGCAGCTTGGGTAACACGGGGAATGAAAAACTGTTTTTT,CASSLGNTGNEKLFF
TRBV6-1,TRBJ2-1,TRBD1,many,TGTGCCAGCAGTGATGCGACAGGGAGTAACGAGCAGTTCTTC,CASSDATGSNEQFF
TRBV12-3/TRBV12-4,TRBJ2-7,NA,many,TGTGCCAGCAGTTTTAACCCGACTCGAGGGAGCGAGCAGTACTTC,CASSFNPTRGSEQYF
TRBV7-2,TRBJ1-3,NA,many,TGTGCCAGCAGCCCTCGGGGCACCATATATTTT,CASSPRGTIYF
TRBV3-1,TRBJ2-1,NA,many,TGTGCCAGCAGCAATAAGTTCCTAGATGAGCAGTTCTTC,CASSNKFLDEQFF
TRBV5-1,TRBJ2-3,NA,many,TGCGCCAGCAGTCGTGCCGGCGGGACCACAGATACGCAGTATTTT,CASSRAGGTTDTQYF
TRBV28,TRBJ1-2,NA,many,TGTGCCAGCAGTCCTTATGGCTATGGCTACACCTTC,CASSPYGYGYTF
TRBV7-6,TRBJ2-7,TRBD2,many,TGTGCCAGCAGCGGCGGGGGGGGATCCTACGAGCAGTACTTC,CASSGGGGSYEQYF
TRBV29-1,TRBJ2-1,NA,many,TGCAGCCTTGCCCCCGGGACCGCCTTAAGTGAGCAGTTCTTC,CSLAPGTALSEQFF
TRBV20-1,TRBJ2-1,NA,few,TGCAGTGGTAGAGAGGGAGCGGAGTACAATGAGCAGTTCTTC,CSGREGAEYNEQFF
TRBV20-1,TRBJ2-2,NA,few,TGCAGTGCTAGACCGGGGGCGCGACACACCGGGGAGCTGTTTTTT,CSARPGARHTGELFF
TRBV3-1,TRBJ2-7,NA,many,TGTGCCAGCAGCCAAAGGGGCTACGAGCAGTACTTC,CASSQRGYEQYF
TRBV5-1,TRBJ2-3,TRBD1,NA,TGCACCAGCAAGAGGACAGGGGGCACCACCGGCACAGATACGCAGTATTTT,CTSKRTGGTTGTDTQYF
TRBV21-1,TRBJ2-3,NA,NA,TGTGCCAGCAGCAAAGAGGGTACCGGAACGCAGTATTTT,CASSKEGTGTQYF
TRBV20-1,TRBJ2-7,NA,NA,TGCAGTGCTAGTTATGAAGAGTGGCGATCCTACGAGCAGTACTTC,CSASYEEWRSYEQYF
TRBV6-1,TRBJ2-7,TRBD1,NA,TGTGCCAGCACGGCCGCGGGACAGGGGACCTACGAGCAGTACTTC,CASTAAGQGTYEQYF
TRBV10-3,TRBJ2-7,NA,few,TGTGCCATCAGTGAGCGGGAAGGGCAAAACGAGCAGTACTTC,CAISEREGQNEQYF
TRBV20-1,TRBJ2-3,NA,many,TGCAGTGCTCATCTAGGGCGAGGAAAAGGCACAGATACGCAGTATTTT,CSAHLGRGKGTDTQYF
TRBV7-3,TRBJ2-3,NA,many,TGTGCCAGCAGCTTAACACCCAGCCGCACAGATACGCAGTATTTT,CASSLTPSRTDTQYF
TRBV20-1,TRBJ2-5,NA,many,TGCAGTGCTCTGAGAGGGTTACAAGAGACCCAGTACTTC,CSALRGLQETQYF
TRBV19,TRBJ1-5,NA,NA,TGTGCCAGTAGTATTCCATCGGGGGGAGGCAATCAGCCCCAGCATTTT,CASSIPSGGGNQPQHF
TRBV29-1,TRBJ1-4,NA,few,TGCAGCGCCTCAGGGGCTTATGAAAAACTGTTTTTT,CSASGAYEKLFF
TRBV7-6,TRBJ2-3,NA,few,TGTGCCAGCAGCTTAGCCCGTCACACAGATACGCAGTATTTT,CASSLARHTDTQYF
TRBV12-3/TRBV12-4,TRBJ2-2,NA,few,TGTGCCAGCAGTTTAGCGGCGGGTGACGGGGAGCTGTTTTTT,CASSLAAGDGELFF
TRBV3-1,TRBJ2-3,NA,many,TGTGCCAGCAGCCCGACGGGGAGGGATACGCAGTATTTT,CASSPTGRDTQYF
TRBV6-5,TRBJ2-5,NA,NA,TGTGCCAGCAGTTACTCGGGGCTCTACCAGACCCAGTACTTC,CASSYSGLYQTQYF
TRBV13,TRBJ2-5,TRBD1,many,TGTGCCAGCAGCAGGACAGGGGAAGAGACCCAGTACTTC,CASSRTGEETQYF
TRBV7-9,TRBJ1-1,NA,NA,TGTGCCAGCGGCGAAGGAACTTTCTTT,CASGEGTFF
TRBV6-1,TRBJ2-2,NA,few,TGTGCCAGTTGGGCCAGCAACACCGGGGAGCTGTTTTTT,CASWASNTGELFF
TRBV12-3/TRBV12-4,TRBJ2-3,NA,NA,TGTGCCAGCGGTCTAGAAGGGGACAACACAGATACGCAGTATTTT,CASGLEGDNTDTQYF
TRBV28,TRBJ2-1,TRBD2,few,TGTGCCAGCAGTCCCGGGGGGGGGCGGGGTTCCTACAATGAGCAGTTCTTC,CASSPGGGRGSYNEQFF
TRBV5-1,TRBJ2-5,TRBD1,many,TGCGCCAGCAGCTTGATGGGACAGGCAGAGACCCAGTACTTC,CASSLMGQAETQYF
TRBV12-3/TRBV12-4,TRBJ2-3,NA,NA,TGTGCCAGCAGCCCCGCCCCACTAGGGAGCACAGATACGCAGTATTTT,CASSPAPLGSTDTQYF
TRBV7-3,TRBJ2-1,NA,few,TGTGCCAGCAGCTTAACGGGCAGATACAATGAGCAGTTCTTC,CASSLTGRYNEQFF
TRBV7-2,TRBJ2-1,NA,many,TGTGCCAGCAGCCTCGGGGGTAACTCCTACAATGAGCAGTTCTTC,CASSLGGNSYNEQFF
TRBV20-1,TRBJ2-7,TRBD2,many,TGCAGTGCTCCCGGGACTAGCGGTTCCTACGAGCAGTACTTC,CSAPGTSGSYEQYF
TRBV5-5,TRBJ1-5,NA,NA,TGTGCCAGCAGCTTGGAGGGGTCGGGCAATCAGCCCCAGCATTTT,CASSLEGSGNQPQHF
TRBV5-1,TRBJ2-7,NA,many,TGCGCCAGCAATTTAGGACCCTTCTACGAGCAGTACTTC,CASNLGPFYEQYF
TRBV12-3/TRBV12-4,TRBJ2-3,TRBD2,many,TGTGCCAGCAACCTAGCGGGGGGGCCAGGGACAGATACGCAGTATTTT,CASNLAGGPGTDTQYF
TRBV12-3/TRBV12-4,TRBJ1-3,NA,many,TGTGCCAGCAGTTTACGGGGACCTGGAAACACCATATATTTT,CASSLRGPGNTIYF
TRBV5-1,TRBJ2-6,NA,once,TGCGCCAGCAGCTCTCAGGACAGCATCCCCTCTGGGGCCAACGTCCTGACTTTC,CASSSQDSIPSGANVLTF
TRBV20-1,TRBJ2-5,NA,few,TGCAGTGCCTCGGGACAAGAGACCCAGTACTTC,CSASGQETQYF
TRBV3-1,TRBJ2-1,NA,NA,TGTGCCAGCAGCCAATATACCTCGAGCTCCTACAATGAGCAGTTCTTC,CASSQYTSSSYNEQFF
TRBV25-1,TRBJ2-2,NA,NA,TGTGCCAGCAGTGATCTCCAGACTAACACCGGGGAGCTGTTTTTT,CASSDLQTNTGELFF
TRBV12-3/TRBV12-4,TRBJ2-4,TRBD2,many,TGTGCCAGCAGTGGAAGCGGGAGGGCCGTGAAAAACATTCAGTACTTC,CASSGSGRAVKNIQYF
TRBV27,TRBJ1-2,NA,few,TGTGCCAGCAGTTTATCAGACGGGGGTGAAGGCTACACCTTC,CASSLSDGGEGYTF
TRBV6-5,TRBJ1-2,NA,many,TGTGCCAGCAGTTACGAGGGGATCGGGGGCTACACCTTC,CASSYEGIGGYTF
TRBV24-1,TRBJ2-2,NA,NA,TGTGCCACCAGTGACGTCGGCGCAAACACCGGGGAGCTGTTTTTT,CATSDVGANTGELFF